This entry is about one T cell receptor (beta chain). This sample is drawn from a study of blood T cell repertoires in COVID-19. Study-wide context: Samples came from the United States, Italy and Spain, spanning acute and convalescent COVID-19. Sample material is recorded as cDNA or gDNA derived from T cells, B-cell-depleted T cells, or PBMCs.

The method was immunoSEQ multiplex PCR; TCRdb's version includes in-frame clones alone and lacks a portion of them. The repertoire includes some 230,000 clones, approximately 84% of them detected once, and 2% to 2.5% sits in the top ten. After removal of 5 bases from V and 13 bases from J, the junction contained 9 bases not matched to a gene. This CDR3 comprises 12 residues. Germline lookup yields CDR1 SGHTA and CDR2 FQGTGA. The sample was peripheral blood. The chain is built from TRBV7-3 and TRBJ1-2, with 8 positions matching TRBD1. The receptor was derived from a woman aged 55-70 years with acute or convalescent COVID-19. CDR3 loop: CASSTRTGPPTF. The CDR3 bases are TGTGCCAGCAGCACCAGGACAGGGCCACCCACCTTC.